This section outlines one TCR beta chain sequence together with its context. This clonotype was seen many times. This clone's antigen is unknown. There are no base qualities to consult, and no much larger clone falls within one base. What this sample's time point label stands for: technical triplicate 3. For the unsorted PBMC libraries, 2 million PBMCs were stored in RNAlater at -80 degrees C until RNA extraction and were used to generate the libraries. Peripheral blood was subjected to Ficoll-Hypaque density gradient centrifugation to isolate PBMCs, which were then cryopreserved in liquid nitrogen. These data are taken from a study of neurological immune-mediated disorders (dated by TCRdb to the late 2010s). As for the study more broadly: Using UMI-based sequencing, the study compared peripheral blood TCR-beta repertoires from patients with HTLV-I-associated myelopathy (HAM/TSP), patients with multiple sclerosis, and healthy controls. The cohort included about 70 subjects: approximately 15 with HAM/TSP, roughly 34 with multiple sclerosis, and approximately 20 healthy controls. The approximately 110 TCR-beta libraries covered PBMC samples along with longitudinal samples, technical triplicates, and paired sorted CD4+ and CD8+ T-cell subsets. To precisely calculate how much the frequency of each individual clone varied, libraries were sequenced in technical triplicate.

Paper-wide results and their limitations: Across subjects, expanded clones never shared an identical CDR3 amino acid sequence, which suggests that the TCR-beta repertoires in every group were private. TCR clonal expansion was greatest in HAM/TSP patients and smallest in MS patients, who ranked below even healthy controls.

cDNA was synthesized by template-switch 5'RACE using a primer carrying a 10-nucleotide random unique molecular identifier by which each TCR transcript was tagged. Every sequencing run covered 15-18 subjects and yielded more than 180 million TCR-beta sequences. Total RNA was extracted with the RNeasy kit. Using the KAPA Real-time Library Amplification kit, TCR-beta VDJ regions were amplified with primers for the TCR constant region and the 5'RACE anchor. Sample indexes and Illumina adaptors were added in a first PCR, after which library yield was increased in a second PCR. After purification with Ampure beads, the TCR product of roughly 650 bp was size-selected on a 2% E-gel SizeSelection system. Before pooling, libraries had their quality checked on a Bioanalyzer, their concentration measured with Qubit, and their quantity determined with the Kapa Library Quantification kit. Paired-end 2 x 150 bp sequencing of the libraries was performed on an Illumina HiSeq 2500. To increase sequence diversity, about 24-32% phiX was spiked into each library pool. Regarding the original processing steps: Quality-filtered reads were processed with the UMI-based MiGEC pipeline, and over 75% of raw TCR sequences were removed by the MiGEC pipeline during error correction. VDJ genes were aligned to IMGT germline references, and clonotypes were defined by unique CDR3 amino acid sequence plus V-J genes. Clonal expansion, Shannon diversity and CDR3 relatedness were evaluated with VDJtools (CalcPairwiseDistances, ClusterSamples), while phylogenetic trees were built in CLCbio workbench. Using coefficient-of-variation modelling across technical triplicates, the study counted a clone as expanded if it had at least 8 unique UMIs. TCRdb cleaned the public reads at Q25 with fastp, built clones with MiXCR and kept in-frame beta chains. Rows are combined by CDR3 protein, so each entry shows the most common genes and DNA. TCRdb, not the authors, supplied the V and J calls. The sample has around 47,000 distinct CDR3 sequences on record, 20% to 25% of them singletons. The ten biggest clones cover approximately 4.2% of the sample.

Sequenced input: PBMCs. The TCR was taken from a man aged 60 to 75 with HTLV-1-associated myelopathy (HAM/TSP).

CDR3 protein: CASSGTSGVTGEQYF. The sequenced DNA: TGTGCCAGCTCTGGGACTAGCGGTGTGACGGGAGAGCAGTACTTC. The rearranged chain carries TRBV18 and TRBJ2-7; 11 bases in the junction line up with TRBD2. The germline V gene gives CDR1 as KGHSH and CDR2 as LQKENI. The CDR3 starts with the cysteine, ends with the phenylalanine, and has 15 residues. The kept DNA is CDR3 alone, 45 bases in frame from the first base. Trimming leaves V shorter by 6 bases and J shorter by 7 bases, with the junction holding 11 bases beyond the gene matches.